The clone carrying this T cell receptor (beta chain) was counted many times. Its antigen remains unknown. Only in-frame clones appear in the TCRdb table, and some are missing; sequencing was by immunoSEQ multiplex PCR. The table includes about 330,000 clones, 70% to 90% detected once. The V gene's germline CDR1 is MNHEY and CDR2 SVGAGI. V lost 2 bases and J lost 1, with 8 bases in between. This CDR3 is built from 14 residues. The record originates from a study of cytomegalovirus exposure and HLA in healthy donors. Study-wide findings and caveats: The tendency of first-cohort TCR clusters to co-occur in the roughly 130 validation repertoires was the finding of a later analysis. Cytomegalovirus association was listed for under 200 TCR beta chains. Reports credit the classifier with highly specific, highly sensitive diagnosis of cytomegalovirus status.

V gene TRBV6-5 combines with J gene TRBJ1-1; D remains unclear. The receptor comes from a woman under 30 in good health and CMV-seronegative. Sequencing used PBMCs. The CDR3 region is CASSYASKNTEAFF. As DNA, the CDR3 is TGTGCCAGCAGTTACGCCAGTAAGAACACTGAAGCTTTCTTT.